A single sample is the source of the 5 T cell receptor beta chains below, sequenced in a study of Ad26.COV2.S vaccination and SARS-CoV-2 variants. Libraries were prepared by immunoSEQ multiplex PCR; TCRdb keeps only in-frame clonotypes and omits some of them. The repertoire holds fewer than 400,000 clones, about 85% seen once, with roughly 3% in the top ten. Treatment: roughly 18 received Ad26.COV2.S at low or high dose, single or two shots; five or six received placebo; per-sample allocation not given. Sampling took place 63 days after the first vaccine or placebo injection. The sample here was peripheral blood, taken in a trial of Ad26.COV2.S vaccine versus placebo. The receptor set was obtained from a person between 18 and 59 years old who received the Ad26.COV2.S COVID-19 vaccine or a placebo.

The V and J genes are TRBV11-2 and TRBJ2-3; tentatively, D is TRBD1 (5 bases). The CDR3 runs 13 residues. CDR1 is SGHAT, CDR2 FQNNGV, per germline. V dropped 3 bases and J dropped 4 bases, with 8 bases sitting between them. The CDR3 DNA reads as TGTGCCAGCAGCTTTGGGGCGGCAGATACGCAGTATTTT. It is translated as CASSFGAADTQYF.

This chain joins TRBV27 and TRBJ1-1; 7 positions agree with TRBD1. V was clipped by 7 bases and J by 0 bases; unmatched bases: 5. This CDR3 region has 14 residues. Germline CDR1 and CDR2: MNHEY and SMNVEV (reference sequence). For the CDR3, the DNA is TGTGCCAGCAAAATGACAGGGCTGAACACTGAAGCTTTCTTT. It is translated as CASKMTGLNTEAFF.

The chain carries TRBV18 and TRBJ1-5; the D is unclear. This CDR3 is 14 amino acids long. Trimming removed 4 bases at V and 0 bases at J, with 7 bases between. Per germline, CDR1 KGHSH and CDR2 LQKENI. CDR3 residues: CASSLTDSNQPQHF. As DNA, the CDR3 is TGTGCCAGCTCACTGACGGATAGCAATCAGCCCCAGCATTTT.

This clone was seen only a few times. This chain connects TRBV10-3 to TRBJ1-4; 9 bases agree with TRBD1. The CDR3 totals 17 residues. The V gene's germline CDR1 is ENHRY and CDR2 SYGVKD. V lost 2 bases and J lost 7; bases outside the gene matches: 11. CDR3 region: CAISERGRQGGREKLFF. The CDR3 nucleotides read TGTGCCATCAGTGAGAGAGGAAGACAGGGGGGACGTGAAAAACTGTTTTTT.

The chain links TRBV10-1 to TRBJ1-4, with no clear D. This CDR3 has 12 amino acids. V was trimmed by 3 bases and J by 7 bases, leaving 6 bases between them. Germline values: CDR1 WNHNN, CDR2 SYGVQD (reference sequence). CDR3 loop: CASSDFSEKLFF. CDR3 nucleotide sequence: TGCGCCAGCAGTGACTTCAGTGAAAAACTGTTTTTT.